This T cell receptor (beta chain) was recorded in a study of cytomegalovirus exposure and HLA in healthy donors. This clone has just a few counts. Vbeta (60) and Jbeta (13) primers were used in the PCR. Libraries were prepared by immunoSEQ multiplex PCR; TCRdb keeps only in-frame clonotypes and omits some of them. The table lists 75,000 to 100,000 clones, roughly three quarters of them singletons. J gave up 6 bases and V 4 bases, and 5 bases lay outside the gene matches. Germline CDR1 SGHNT, CDR2 YYREEE (reference sequence). The CDR3 has 13 residues. This chain uses TRBV5-4 with TRBJ1-2; 8 bases align to TRBD1. The receptor comes from a woman aged 55-70 years in good health and CMV-seropositive. The specimen sequenced was PBMCs. The CDR3 reads CASSPTGGNGYTF. The DNA for the CDR3 is TGTGCCAGCAGCCCCACAGGGGGTAATGGCTACACCTTC.